This TCR beta chain was observed in a study of graft-versus-host responses after intestinal transplantation (dated by TCRdb to about 2021). Concerning the study at large: The transplants that recipients received were multivisceral, liver-intestinal, or isolated intestinal. Anti-thymocyte globulin induction was given to all recipients, followed by maintenance tacrolimus and steroids for 2 to 4 years. After intestinal transplantation, graft-versus-host and host-versus-graft alloreactive T cell clones were followed in the graft, circulation and bone marrow using bulk TCR-beta CDR3 sequencing. Alloreactive clones were identified by sequencing pre-transplant mixed lymphocyte reaction products and comparing them with unstimulated pre-transplant donor and recipient T cells. The cohort enrolled some 23 intestinal transplant recipients including one retransplant, and a few patients lacking pretransplant specimens were excluded. A peak of at least 4% donor T cells among recipient peripheral blood mononuclear cells was the definition used for donor T cell macrochimerism. Instead of going to the commercial service, samples from a few later patients were sequenced in-house on an Illumina MiSeq and processed with MiXCR.

A word on this clone: No antigen is known for it. The record has no base qualities; no much larger clone is one base away.

To prepare the library, the immunoSEQ multiplex PCR assay was applied. For most patients, genomic DNA was isolated with the Qiagen DNeasy Blood and Tissue Kit and sent frozen to Adaptive Biotechnologies for TCR sequencing. High-throughput TCR-beta CDR3 sequencing of genomic DNA from most patients was performed by Adaptive Biotechnologies. As for the authors' bioinformatics: TCR sequencing data for some 19 patients were retrieved from Adaptive's ImmunoSEQ software; a few other patients were processed with MiXCR and VDJtools. CD4 versus CD8 sorting errors were corrected by removing sequences found in both subsets at a frequency ratio below 5:1. CDR3 nucleotide sequences shared between donor and recipient were removed because the origin of such sequences could not be assigned. To count as alloreactive, a clone needed at least 2-fold expansion over unstimulated cells and a minimum CFSE-low frequency of 0.002% (template counts) or 0.001% (read counts). Clones detected in sequenced pre-transplant spleen, lymph node, or MLR CFSE-low populations of the donor or recipient were defined as mappable. Cumulative frequency of alloreactive clones was calculated as a percentage of all sequences weighted by copy number. TCRdb retrieved this table from immuneACCESS and kept in-frame rearrangements only. Not all clones are present; in checked studies, unresolved V genes account for under half, and no reason is known for the remainder. D and trimming were read from the DNA, whereas the V and J calls and clone size are those reported in that table. This sample is represented by under 130,000 clones; over 85% of them were singletons. More than 0.95% of the sample comes from the top ten.

The study at large found these results: The relatively low number and heterogeneity of intestinal transplant patients limited the conclusions. Peak levels of circulating GvH clones were associated with declines in HvG clones early after transplant. In the allografts of patients with donor T cell macrochimerism, GvH to HvG T cell clonal ratios were high. GvH clones were found in recipient bone marrow, and some of the GvH clones appeared earlier in ileal mucosa or blood, which is consistent with an intestinal mucosal origin.

As encoded in the germline V gene, CDR1 is SGHTA while CDR2 is FQGNSA. Measured from the cysteine to the phenylalanine, the CDR3 is 15 residues long. The entry retains the CDR3 DNA only, 45 bases that are in frame from base 1. The germline V end is reduced by 1 base and the J end by 6 bases; junction bases left unmatched: 5. What this sample's time point label stands for: cells obtained before transplantation from donor or recipient. CD3+CD4+ and CD3+CD8+ populations were FACS-sorted from unstimulated pre-transplant donor and recipient cells taken from spleen or lymph nodes. Recombination connected TRBV7-2 to TRBJ2-2, with 7 bases in between that match TRBD2. This material consisted of unstimulated CD8+ T cells sorted from spleen or lymph node cells, taken before intestinal transplant. This sequence was found in a human donor who received an intestinal transplant. DNA sequence: TGTGCCAGCAGCTTAGTCCCAACTAGCGCCGGGGAGCTGTTTTTT. Translation gives CASSLVPTSAGELFF.